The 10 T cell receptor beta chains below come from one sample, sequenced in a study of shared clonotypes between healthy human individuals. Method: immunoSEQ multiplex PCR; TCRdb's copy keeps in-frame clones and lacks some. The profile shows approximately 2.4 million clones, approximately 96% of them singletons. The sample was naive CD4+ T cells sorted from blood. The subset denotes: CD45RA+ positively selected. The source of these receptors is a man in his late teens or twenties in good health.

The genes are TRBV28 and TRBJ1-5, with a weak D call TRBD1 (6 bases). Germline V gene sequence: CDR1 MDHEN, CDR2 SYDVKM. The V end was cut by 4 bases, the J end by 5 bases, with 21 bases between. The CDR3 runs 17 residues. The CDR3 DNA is TGTGCCAGCAGTTCCCCCCTTTTAGGGACACAGCATCAGCCCCAGCATTTT. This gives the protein CASSSPLLGTQHQPQHF.

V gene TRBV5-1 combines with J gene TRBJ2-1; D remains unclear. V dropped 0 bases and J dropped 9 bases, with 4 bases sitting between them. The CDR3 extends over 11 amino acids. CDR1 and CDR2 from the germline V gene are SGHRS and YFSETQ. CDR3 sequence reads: CASSLDVEQFF. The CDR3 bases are TGCGCCAGCAGCTTGGATGTTGAGCAGTTCTTC.

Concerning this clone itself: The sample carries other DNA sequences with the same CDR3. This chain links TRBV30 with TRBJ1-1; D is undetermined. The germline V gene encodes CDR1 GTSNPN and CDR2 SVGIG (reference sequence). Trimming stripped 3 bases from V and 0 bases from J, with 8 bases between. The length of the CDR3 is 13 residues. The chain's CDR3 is CAWSGLMNTEAFF. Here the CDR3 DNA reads TGTGCCTGGAGCGGACTGATGAACACTGAAGCTTTCTTT.

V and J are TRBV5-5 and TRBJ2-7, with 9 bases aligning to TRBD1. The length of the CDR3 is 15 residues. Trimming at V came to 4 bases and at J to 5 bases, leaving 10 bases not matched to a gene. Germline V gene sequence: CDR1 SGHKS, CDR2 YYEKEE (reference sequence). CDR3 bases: TGTGCCAGCAGCACCCCGGGACAGGGAGTCCACGAGCAGTACTTC. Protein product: CASSTPGQGVHEQYF.

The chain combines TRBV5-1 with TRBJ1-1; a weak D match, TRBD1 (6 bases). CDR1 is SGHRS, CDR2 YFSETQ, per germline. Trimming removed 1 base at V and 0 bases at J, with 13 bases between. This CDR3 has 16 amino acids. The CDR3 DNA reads TGCGCCAGCAGCTTGAGGTCAGGGGCCATGAACACTGAAGCTTTCTTT. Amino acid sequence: CASSLRSGAMNTEAFF.

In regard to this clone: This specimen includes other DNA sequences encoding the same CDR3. The CDR3 coding sequence is TGCGCCAGCAGCTTGGGACAGGGGTTGGAAAAACTGTTTTTT. Its translation: CASSLGQGLEKLFF. The rearrangement links TRBV5-1 to TRBJ1-4, with TRBD1 matching 8 bases. V was clipped by 0 bases and J by 8 bases; unmatched bases: 3. The CDR3 runs to 14 residues. CDR1 is SGHRS and CDR2 is YFSETQ in the germline V gene.

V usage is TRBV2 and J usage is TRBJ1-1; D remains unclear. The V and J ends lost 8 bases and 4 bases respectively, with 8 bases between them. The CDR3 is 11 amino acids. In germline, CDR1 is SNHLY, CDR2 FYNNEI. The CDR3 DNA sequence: TGTGCCAGCGGGAAAGGCACTGAAGCTTTCTTT. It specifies CASGKGTEAFF.

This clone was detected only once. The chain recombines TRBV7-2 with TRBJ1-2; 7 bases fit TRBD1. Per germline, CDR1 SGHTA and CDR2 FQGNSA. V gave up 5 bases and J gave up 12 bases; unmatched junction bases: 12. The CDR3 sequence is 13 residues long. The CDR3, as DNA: TGTGCCAGCAGCCTGGCCGGACAGGCCGGCGACACCTTC. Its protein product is CASSLAGQAGDTF.

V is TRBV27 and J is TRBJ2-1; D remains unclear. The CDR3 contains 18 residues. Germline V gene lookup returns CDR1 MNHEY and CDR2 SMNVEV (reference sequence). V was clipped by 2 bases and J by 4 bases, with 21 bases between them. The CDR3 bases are TGTGCCAGCAGTTTAAGGTCTGCTGCGAACCTCATTTACAATGAGCAGTTCTTC. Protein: CASSLRSAANLIYNEQFF.

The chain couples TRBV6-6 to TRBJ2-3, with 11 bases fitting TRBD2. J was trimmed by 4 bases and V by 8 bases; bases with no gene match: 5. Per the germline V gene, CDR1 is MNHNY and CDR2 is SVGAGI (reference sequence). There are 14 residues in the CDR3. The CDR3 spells CASVAGGHSDTQYF. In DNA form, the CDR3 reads TGTGCCAGCGTAGCGGGGGGGCATTCAGATACGCAGTATTTT.